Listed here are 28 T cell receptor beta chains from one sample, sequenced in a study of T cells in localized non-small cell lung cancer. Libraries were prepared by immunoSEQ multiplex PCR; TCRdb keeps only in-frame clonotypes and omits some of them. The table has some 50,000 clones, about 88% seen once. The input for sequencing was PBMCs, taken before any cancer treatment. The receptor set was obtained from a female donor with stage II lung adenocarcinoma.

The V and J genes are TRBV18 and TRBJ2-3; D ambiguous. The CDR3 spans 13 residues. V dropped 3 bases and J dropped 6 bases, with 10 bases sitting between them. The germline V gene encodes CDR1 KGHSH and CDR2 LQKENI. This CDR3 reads CASSPNPGDTQYF. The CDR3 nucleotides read TGTGCCAGCTCACCTAATCCCGGGGATACGCAGTATTTT.

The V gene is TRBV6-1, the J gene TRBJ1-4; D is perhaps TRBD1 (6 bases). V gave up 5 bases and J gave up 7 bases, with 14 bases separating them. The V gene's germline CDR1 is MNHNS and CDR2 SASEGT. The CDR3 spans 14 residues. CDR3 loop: CASSQGRIREKLFF. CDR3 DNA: TGTGCCAGCAGTCAGGGGCGCATTCGTGAAAAACTGTTTTTT.

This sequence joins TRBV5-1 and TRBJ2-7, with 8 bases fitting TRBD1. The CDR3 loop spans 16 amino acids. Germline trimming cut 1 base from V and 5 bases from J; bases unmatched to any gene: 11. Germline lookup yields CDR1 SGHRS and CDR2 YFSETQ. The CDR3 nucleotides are TGCGCCAGCAGCTTGTCTTGGACAGGGAAGGCAAACGAGCAGTACTTC. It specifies CASSLSWTGKANEQYF.

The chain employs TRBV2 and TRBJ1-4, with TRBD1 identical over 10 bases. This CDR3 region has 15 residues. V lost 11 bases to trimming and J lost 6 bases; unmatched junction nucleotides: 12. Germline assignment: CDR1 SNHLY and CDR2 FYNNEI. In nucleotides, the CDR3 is TGTGCCGGCTCCCGGGACAGGGGAAGTGATGAAAAACTGTTTTTT. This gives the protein CAGSRDRGSDEKLFF.

This CDR3 reads CASSYSIGTINEKLFF. CDR3 sequence (DNA): TGTGCCAGCAGTTACTCGATCGGCACAATTAATGAAAAACTGTTTTTT. The gene calls are TRBV6-5 and TRBJ1-4; no clear D. The CDR3 totals 16 residues. V was pared by 0 bases and J by 4 bases, with 12 bases between. CDR1 is MNHEY, CDR2 SVGAGI, per germline.

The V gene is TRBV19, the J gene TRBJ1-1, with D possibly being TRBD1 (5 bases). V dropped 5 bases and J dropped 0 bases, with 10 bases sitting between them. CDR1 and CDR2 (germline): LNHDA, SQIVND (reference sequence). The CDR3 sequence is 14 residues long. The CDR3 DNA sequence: TGTGCCAGTAGTTCAACAGGCCTGAACACTGAAGCTTTCTTT. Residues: CASSSTGLNTEAFF.

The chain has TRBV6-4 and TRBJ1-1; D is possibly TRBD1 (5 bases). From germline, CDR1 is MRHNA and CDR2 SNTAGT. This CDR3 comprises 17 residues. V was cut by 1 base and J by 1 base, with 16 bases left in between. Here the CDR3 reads CASSDCPRGLRNTEAFF. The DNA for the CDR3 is TGTGCCAGCAGTGACTGTCCACGGGGACTAAGGAACACTGAAGCTTTCTTT.

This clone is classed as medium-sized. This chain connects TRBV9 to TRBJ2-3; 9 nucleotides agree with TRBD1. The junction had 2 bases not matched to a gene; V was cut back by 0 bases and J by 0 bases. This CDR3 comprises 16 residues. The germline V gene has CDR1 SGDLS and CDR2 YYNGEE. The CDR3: CASSVETGGSTDTQYF. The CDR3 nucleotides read TGTGCCAGCAGCGTAGAGACAGGGGGTAGCACAGATACGCAGTATTTT. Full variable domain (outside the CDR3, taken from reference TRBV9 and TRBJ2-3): DSGVTQTPKHLITATGQRVTLRCSPRSGDLSVYWYQQSLDQGLQFLIQYYNGEERAKGNILERFSAQQFPDLHSELNLSSLELGDSALYFCASSVETGGSTDTQYFGPGTRLTVL.

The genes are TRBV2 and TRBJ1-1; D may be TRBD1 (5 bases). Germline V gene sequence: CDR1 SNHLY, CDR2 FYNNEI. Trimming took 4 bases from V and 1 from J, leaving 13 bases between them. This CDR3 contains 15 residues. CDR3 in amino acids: CASSVGTLENTEAFF. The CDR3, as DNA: TGTGCCAGCAGTGTAGGGACGCTGGAGAACACTGAAGCTTTCTTT.

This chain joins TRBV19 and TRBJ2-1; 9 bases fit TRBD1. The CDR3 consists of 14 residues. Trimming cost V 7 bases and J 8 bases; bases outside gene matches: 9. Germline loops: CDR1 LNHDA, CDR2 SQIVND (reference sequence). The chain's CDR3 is CASIDQGQGHEQFF. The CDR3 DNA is TGTGCCAGTATCGACCAGGGACAGGGTCATGAGCAGTTCTTC.

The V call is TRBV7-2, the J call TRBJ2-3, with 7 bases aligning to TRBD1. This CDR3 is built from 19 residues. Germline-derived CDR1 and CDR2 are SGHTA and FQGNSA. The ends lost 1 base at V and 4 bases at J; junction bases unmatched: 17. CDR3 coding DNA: TGTGCCAGCAGCTTAGTGGCCCCTACAGGGGCTGAAGCAGCAGATACGCAGTATTTT. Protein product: CASSLVAPTGAEAADTQYF.

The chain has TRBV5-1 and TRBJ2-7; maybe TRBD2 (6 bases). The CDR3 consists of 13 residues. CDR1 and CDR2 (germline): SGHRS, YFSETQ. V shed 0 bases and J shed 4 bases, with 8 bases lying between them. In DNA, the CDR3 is TGCGCCAGCAGCTTGGTGGAGGGGTACGAGCAGTACTTC. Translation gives CASSLVEGYEQYF.

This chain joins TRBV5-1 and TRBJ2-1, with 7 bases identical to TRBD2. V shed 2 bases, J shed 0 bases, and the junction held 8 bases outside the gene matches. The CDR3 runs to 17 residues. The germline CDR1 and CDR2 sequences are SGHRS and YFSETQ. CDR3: CASSFPRGVLSYNEQFF. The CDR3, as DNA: TGCGCCAGCAGCTTCCCCCGGGGGGTCCTCTCCTACAATGAGCAGTTCTTC.

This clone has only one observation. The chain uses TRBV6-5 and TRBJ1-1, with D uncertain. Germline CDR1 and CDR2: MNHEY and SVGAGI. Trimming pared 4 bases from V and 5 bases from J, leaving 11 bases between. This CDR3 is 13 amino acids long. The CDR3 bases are TGTGCCAGCAGTTCGGGGATGTCAACTGAAGCTTTCTTT. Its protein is CASSSGMSTEAFF.

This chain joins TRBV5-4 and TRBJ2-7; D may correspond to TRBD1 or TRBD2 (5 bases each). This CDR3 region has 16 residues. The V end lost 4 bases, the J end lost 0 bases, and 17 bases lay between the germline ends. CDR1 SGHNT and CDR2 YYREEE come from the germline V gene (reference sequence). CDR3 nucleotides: TGTGCCAGCAGCCTGGGACGGACGTCTCGCTCCTACGAGCAGTACTTC. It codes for CASSLGRTSRSYEQYF. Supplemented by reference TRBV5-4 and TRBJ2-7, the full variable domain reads ETGVTQSPTHLIKTRGQQVTLRCSSQSGHNTVSWYQQALGQGPQFIFQYYREEENGRGNFPPRFSGLQFPNYSSELNVNALELDDSALYLCASSLGRTSRSYEQYFGPGTRLTVT.

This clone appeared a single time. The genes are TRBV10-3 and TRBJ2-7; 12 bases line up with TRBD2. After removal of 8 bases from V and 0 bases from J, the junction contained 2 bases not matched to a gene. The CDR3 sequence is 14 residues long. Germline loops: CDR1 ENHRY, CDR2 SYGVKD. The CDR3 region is CAIRTSGNSYEQYF. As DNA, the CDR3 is TGTGCCATCCGGACTAGCGGGAACTCCTACGAGCAGTACTTC.

This chain's CDR3 is CASSLDSRIGYTF. CDR3 nucleotide sequence: TGTGCCAGCAGTTTGGACAGCCGCATTGGCTACACCTTC. The V and J genes are TRBV27 and TRBJ1-2; a weak D match, TRBD1 (6 bases). This CDR3 is 13 amino acids long. Trimming shortened V by 3 bases and J by 7 bases, and 12 bases separated the two germline ends. Germline CDR1 reads MNHEY; CDR2 reads SMNVEV (reference sequence).

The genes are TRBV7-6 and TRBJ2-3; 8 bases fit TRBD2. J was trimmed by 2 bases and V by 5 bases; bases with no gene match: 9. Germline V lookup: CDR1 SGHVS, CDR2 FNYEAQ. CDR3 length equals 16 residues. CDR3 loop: CASSLQIAGTTDTQYF. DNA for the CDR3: TGTGCCAGCAGCCTACAAATAGCGGGGACCACAGATACGCAGTATTTT.

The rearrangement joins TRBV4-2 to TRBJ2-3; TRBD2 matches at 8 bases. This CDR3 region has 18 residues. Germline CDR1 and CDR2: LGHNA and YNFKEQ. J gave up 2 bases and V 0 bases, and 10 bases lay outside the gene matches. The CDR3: CASSQDLSSGHSTDTQYF. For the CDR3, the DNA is TGTGCCAGCAGCCAAGATTTGTCTAGCGGGCACTCCACAGATACGCAGTATTTT.

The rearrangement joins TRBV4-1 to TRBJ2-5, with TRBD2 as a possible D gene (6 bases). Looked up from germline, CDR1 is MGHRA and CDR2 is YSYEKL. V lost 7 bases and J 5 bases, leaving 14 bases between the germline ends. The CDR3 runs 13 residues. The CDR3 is CASTRLVGETQYF. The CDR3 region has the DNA TGCGCCAGCACGAGACTAGTCGGCGAGACCCAGTACTTC.

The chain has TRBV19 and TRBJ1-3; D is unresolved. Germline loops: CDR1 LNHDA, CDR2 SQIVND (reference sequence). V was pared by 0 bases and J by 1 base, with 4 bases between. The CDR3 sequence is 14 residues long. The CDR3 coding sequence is TGTGCCAGTAGTATAGATCTATCTGGAAACACCATATATTTT. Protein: CASSIDLSGNTIYF. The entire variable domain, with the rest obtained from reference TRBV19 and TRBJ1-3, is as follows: DGGITQSPKYLFRKEGQNVTLSCEQNLNHDAMYWYRQDPGQGLRLIYYSQIVNDFQKGDIAEGYSVSREKKESFPLTVTSAQKNPTAFYLCASSIDLSGNTIYFGEGSWLTVV.

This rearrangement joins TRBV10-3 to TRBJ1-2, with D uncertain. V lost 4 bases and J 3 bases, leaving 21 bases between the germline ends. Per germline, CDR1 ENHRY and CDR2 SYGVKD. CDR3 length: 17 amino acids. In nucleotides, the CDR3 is TGTGCCATCAGTGGGGCCAGCACAACAAACTACTACTATGGCTACACCTTC. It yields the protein CAISGASTTNYYYGYTF.

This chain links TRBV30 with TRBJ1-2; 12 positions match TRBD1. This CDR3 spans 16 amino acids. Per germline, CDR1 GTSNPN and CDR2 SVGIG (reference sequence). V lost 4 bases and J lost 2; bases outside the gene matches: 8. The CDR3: CAWKRDRGQENYGYTF. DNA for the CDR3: TGTGCCTGGAAAAGGGACAGGGGGCAGGAGAACTATGGCTACACCTTC.

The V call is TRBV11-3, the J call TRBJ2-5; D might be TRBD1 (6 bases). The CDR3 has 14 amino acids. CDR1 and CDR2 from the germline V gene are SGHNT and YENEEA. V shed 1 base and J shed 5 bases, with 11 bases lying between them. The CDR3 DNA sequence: TGTGCCAGCAGCTTAGGCCCCAGGGGCGAGACCCAGTACTTC. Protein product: CASSLGPRGETQYF.

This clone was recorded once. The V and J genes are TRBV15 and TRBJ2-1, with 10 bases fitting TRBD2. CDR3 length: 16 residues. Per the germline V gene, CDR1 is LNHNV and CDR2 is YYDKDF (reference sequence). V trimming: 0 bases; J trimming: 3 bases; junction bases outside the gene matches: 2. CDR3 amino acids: CATSRDTSGVYNEQFF. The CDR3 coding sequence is TGTGCCACCAGCAGAGACACTAGCGGGGTCTACAATGAGCAGTTCTTC. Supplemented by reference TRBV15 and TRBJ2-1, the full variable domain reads DAMVIQNPRYQVTQFGKPVTLSCSQTLNHNVMYWYQQKSSQAPKLLFHYYDKDFNNEADTPDNFQSRRPNTSFCFLDIRSPGLGDTAMYLCATSRDTSGVYNEQFFGPGTRLTVL.

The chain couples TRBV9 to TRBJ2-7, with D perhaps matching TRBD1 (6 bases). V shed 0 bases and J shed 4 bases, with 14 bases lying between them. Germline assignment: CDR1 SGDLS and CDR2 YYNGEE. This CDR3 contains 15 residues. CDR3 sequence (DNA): TGTGCCAGCAGCGTAGGCCAGGGGATCGGGTACGAGCAGTACTTC. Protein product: CASSVGQGIGYEQYF.

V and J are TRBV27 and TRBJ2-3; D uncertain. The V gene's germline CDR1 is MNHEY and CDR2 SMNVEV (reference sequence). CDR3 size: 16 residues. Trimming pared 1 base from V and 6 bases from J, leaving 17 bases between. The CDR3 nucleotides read TGTGCCAGCAGTTTATTGCTACTCCCGCAAAGGGATACGCAGTATTTT. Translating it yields CASSLLLLPQRDTQYF.

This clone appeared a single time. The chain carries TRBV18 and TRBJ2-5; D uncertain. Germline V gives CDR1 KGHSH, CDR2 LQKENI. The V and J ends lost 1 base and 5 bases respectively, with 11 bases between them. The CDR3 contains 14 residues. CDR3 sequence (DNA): TGTGCCAGCTCACCACTCCGGGCCGGGGAGACCCAGTACTTC. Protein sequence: CASSPLRAGETQYF.